This T cell receptor beta chain was observed in a study of monozygotic twins with inflammatory bowel disease. The CDR3 totals 16 residues. Germline V gene lookup returns CDR1 MNHEY and CDR2 SMNVEV (reference sequence). Remarks on this clonotype: Its antigen is not identified.

The study's findings and limits: Possibly because of limited power, concordant and discordant twins showed no difference in repertoire similarity.

Incorporation of UMIs carrying a 6-nucleotide sample barcode was performed by template switching. TCRdb processed the 5' RACE reads again and assigns one entry to each CDR3 protein, with no DNA. This table holds 70,000 to 95,000 distinct CDR3 sequences. This TCR came from a human donor with ulcerative colitis or Crohn's disease, or a healthy co-twin of an affected twin (not recorded which). The sequencing sample was made of blood. The V gene is TRBV27, the J gene TRBJ2-7. This chain's CDR3 is CASSSQQKGSSYEQYF.